This T cell receptor (beta chain) was identified in a study of blood T cells in healthy people across ages. The study, taken as a whole, reports: Any changes in expanded clonotypes were possibly confounded, as donor CMV status remained unknown.

The CDR3 is made up of 15 amino acids. Germline CDR1 SGDLS, CDR2 YYNGEE. Trimming stripped 3 bases from V and 2 bases from J, with 14 bases between. The second PCR ran roughly 6 to 12 cycles with a sample-barcoded 5' primer and J-beta primers. Each cDNA was tagged by a template-switch adaptor containing 12 random nucleotides. TCRdb fed the 5' RACE reads into MiXCR, producing one record per CDR3 protein. The data show about 800,000 distinct CDR3 sequences, approximately 25% seen once. For this clonotype: Its specificity is not known.

The same data also contributed to another study, on T cells of mothers and their children. From that report: Over 9.5 million reads per mother and approximately 3.2 million per child were obtained. Related mother-child pairs showed slightly, non-significantly higher overlap than unrelated pairs.

The sequencing sample was made of blood. The clonotype was recovered from a boy younger than 18 in good health. The chain combines TRBV9 with TRBJ1-1; D is possibly TRBD1 (6 bases). The CDR3 coding sequence is TGTGCCAGCAGCGCCCGACAGGAGGTTAACACTGAAGCTTTCTTT. It specifies CASSARQEVNTEAFF.